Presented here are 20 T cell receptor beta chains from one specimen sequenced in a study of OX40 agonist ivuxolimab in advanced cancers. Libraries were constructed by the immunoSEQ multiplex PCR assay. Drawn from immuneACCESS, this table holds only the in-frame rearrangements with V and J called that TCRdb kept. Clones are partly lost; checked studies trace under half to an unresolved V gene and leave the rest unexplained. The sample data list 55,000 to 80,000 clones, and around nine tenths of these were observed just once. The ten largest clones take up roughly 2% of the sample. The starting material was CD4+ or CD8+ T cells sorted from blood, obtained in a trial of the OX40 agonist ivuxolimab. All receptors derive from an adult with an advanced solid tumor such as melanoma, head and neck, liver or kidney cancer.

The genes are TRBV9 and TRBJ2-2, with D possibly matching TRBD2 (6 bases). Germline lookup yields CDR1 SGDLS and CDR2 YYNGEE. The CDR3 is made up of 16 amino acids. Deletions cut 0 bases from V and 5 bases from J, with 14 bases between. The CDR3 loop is CASSVDHTSFTGELFF. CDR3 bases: TGTGCCAGCAGCGTAGACCACACTAGCTTTACCGGGGAGCTGTTTTTT.

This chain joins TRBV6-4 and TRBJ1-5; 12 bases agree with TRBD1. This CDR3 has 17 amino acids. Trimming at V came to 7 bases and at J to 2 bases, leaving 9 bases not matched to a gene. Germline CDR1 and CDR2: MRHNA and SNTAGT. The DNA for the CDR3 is TGTGCCAGCACGACGGAGGGACAGGGGGCCGGCAATCAGCCCCAGCATTTT. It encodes CASTTEGQGAGNQPQHF.

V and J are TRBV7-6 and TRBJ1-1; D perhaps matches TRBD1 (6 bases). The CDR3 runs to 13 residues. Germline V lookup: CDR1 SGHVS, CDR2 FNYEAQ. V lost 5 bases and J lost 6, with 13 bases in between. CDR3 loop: CASSPRGNSEAFF. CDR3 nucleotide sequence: TGTGCCAGCAGCCCCAGGGGTAACTCTGAAGCTTTCTTT.

The chain's CDR3 is CASSQDLTGARAEAFF. The DNA of the CDR3 is TGTGCCAGCAGCCAAGATCTGACAGGGGCTAGGGCTGAAGCTTTCTTT. The chain recombines TRBV4-2 with TRBJ1-1; TRBD1 matches at 8 bases. Germline CDR1 LGHNA, CDR2 YNFKEQ. The ends lost 0 bases at V and 6 bases at J; junction bases unmatched: 9. The CDR3 spans 16 residues.

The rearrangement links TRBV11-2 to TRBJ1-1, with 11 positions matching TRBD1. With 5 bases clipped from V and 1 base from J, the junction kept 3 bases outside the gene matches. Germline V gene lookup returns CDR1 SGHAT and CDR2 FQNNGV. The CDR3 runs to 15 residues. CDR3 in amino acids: CASSPGQGGNTEAFF. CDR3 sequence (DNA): TGTGCCAGCAGCCCGGGACAGGGGGGGAACACTGAAGCTTTCTTT.

The CDR3 DNA sequence: TGTGCCAGCAGCTTAGCGGGGACGGTCACTGAAGCTTTCTTT. This sequence encodes CASSLAGTVTEAFF. This chain uses TRBV7-2 with TRBJ1-1; a weak D match, TRBD1 (5 bases). V gave up 0 bases and J gave up 4 bases, with 9 bases separating them. The length of the CDR3 is 14 residues. Germline CDR1 is SGHTA and CDR2 is FQGNSA.

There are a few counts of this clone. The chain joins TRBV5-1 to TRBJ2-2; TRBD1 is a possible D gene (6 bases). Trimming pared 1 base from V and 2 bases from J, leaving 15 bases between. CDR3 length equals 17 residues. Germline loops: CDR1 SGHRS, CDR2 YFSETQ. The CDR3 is CASSLTGSGKNTGELFF. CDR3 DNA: TGCGCCAGCAGCTTGACAGGGTCGGGAAAAAACACCGGGGAGCTGTTTTTT.

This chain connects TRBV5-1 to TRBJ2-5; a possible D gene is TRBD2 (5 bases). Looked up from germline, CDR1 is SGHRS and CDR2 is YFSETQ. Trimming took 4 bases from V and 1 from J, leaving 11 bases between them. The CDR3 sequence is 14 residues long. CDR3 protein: CASSPGMTQETQYF. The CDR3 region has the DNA TGCGCCAGCAGCCCCGGGATGACCCAAGAGACCCAGTACTTC.

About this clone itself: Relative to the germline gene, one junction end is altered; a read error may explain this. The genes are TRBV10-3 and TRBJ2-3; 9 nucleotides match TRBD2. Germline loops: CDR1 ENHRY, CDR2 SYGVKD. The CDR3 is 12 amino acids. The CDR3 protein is CALGAGGDTQYF. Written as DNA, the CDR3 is TGCGCCCTGGGGGCGGGGGGGGATACGCAGTATTTT.

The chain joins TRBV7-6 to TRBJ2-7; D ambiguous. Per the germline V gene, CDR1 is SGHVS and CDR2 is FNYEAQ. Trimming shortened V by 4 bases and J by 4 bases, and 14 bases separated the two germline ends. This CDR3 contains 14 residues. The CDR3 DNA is TGTGCCAGCAGCTCAGGACCGAACCCTTACGAGCAGTACTTC. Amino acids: CASSSGPNPYEQYF.

CDR3 protein: CATSIEGYSPLHF. CDR3 sequence (DNA): TGTGCCACCAGCATAGAGGGCTATTCACCCCTCCACTTT. V and J are TRBV15 and TRBJ1-6; D not resolved. The CDR3 sequence is 13 residues long. Trimming stripped 4 bases from V and 8 bases from J, with 9 bases between. The germline gives CDR1 LNHNV, CDR2 YYDKDF (reference sequence).

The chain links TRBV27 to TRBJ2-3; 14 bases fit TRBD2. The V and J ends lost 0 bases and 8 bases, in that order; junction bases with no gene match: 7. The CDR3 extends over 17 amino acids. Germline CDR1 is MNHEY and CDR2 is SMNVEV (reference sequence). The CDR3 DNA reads TGTGCCAGCAGTTTATCGAGTGGGGGACTAGCGGGAGCTACGCAGTATTTT. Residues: CASSLSSGGLAGATQYF.

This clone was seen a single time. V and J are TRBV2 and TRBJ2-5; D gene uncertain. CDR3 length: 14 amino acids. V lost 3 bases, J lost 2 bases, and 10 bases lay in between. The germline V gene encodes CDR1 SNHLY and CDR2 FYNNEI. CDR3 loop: CASSDTSTQETQYF. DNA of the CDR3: TGTGCCAGCAGTGACACAAGCACTCAAGAGACCCAGTACTTC.

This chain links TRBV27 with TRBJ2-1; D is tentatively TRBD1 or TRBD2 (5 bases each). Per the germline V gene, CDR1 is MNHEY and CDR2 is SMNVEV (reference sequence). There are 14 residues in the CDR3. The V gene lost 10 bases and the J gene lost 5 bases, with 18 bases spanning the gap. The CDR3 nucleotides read TGTGCCACCTGGCGGGCAGGGTCCCACAATGAGCAGTTCTTC. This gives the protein CATWRAGSHNEQFF.

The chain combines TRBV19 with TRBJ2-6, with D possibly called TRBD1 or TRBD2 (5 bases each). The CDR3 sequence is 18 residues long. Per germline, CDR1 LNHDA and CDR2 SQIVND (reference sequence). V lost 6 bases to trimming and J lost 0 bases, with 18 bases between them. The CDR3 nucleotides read TGTGCCAGTAGGCCGGGACCCAAGTTTAGCTCTGGGGCCAACGTCCTGACTTTC. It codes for CASRPGPKFSSGANVLTF.

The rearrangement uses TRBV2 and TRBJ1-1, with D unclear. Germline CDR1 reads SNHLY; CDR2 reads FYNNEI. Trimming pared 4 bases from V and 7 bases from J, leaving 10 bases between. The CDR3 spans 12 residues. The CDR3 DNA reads TGTGCCAGCAGTGTGGTCGCCGGTGAAGCTTTCTTT. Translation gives CASSVVAGEAFF.

In DNA, the CDR3 is TGTGCCAGTAGTCGGGGGCGACATTATAGCAATCAGCCCCAGCATTTT. As protein: CASSRGRHYSNQPQHF. V is TRBV19 and J is TRBJ1-5; possibly TRBD1 for D (6 bases). The ends were cut back, 5 bases at V and 0 bases at J, with 14 bases in the middle. Germline V gene sequence: CDR1 LNHDA, CDR2 SQIVND (reference sequence). The CDR3 runs 16 residues.

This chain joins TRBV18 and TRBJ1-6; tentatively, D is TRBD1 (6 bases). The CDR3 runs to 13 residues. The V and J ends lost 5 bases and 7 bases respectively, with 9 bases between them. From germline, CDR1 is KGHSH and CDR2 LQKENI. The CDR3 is CASSEDSNSPLHF. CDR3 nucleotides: TGTGCCAGCTCAGAGGACAGCAATTCACCCCTCCACTTT.

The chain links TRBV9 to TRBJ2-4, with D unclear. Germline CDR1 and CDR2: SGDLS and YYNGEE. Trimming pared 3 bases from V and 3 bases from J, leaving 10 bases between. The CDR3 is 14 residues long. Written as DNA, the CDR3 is TGTGCCAGCAGCGAAAACTACAGCAAAAACATTCAGTACTTC. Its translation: CASSENYSKNIQYF.

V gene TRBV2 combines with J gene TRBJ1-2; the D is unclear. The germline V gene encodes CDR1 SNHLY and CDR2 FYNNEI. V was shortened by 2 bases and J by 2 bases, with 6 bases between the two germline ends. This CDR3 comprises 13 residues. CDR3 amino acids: CASSEYTNYGYTF. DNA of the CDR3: TGTGCCAGCAGTGAATACACAAACTATGGCTACACCTTC.